One and the same sample provided the 17 T cell receptor beta chains below, sequenced in a study of T cell changes during pregnancy in multiple sclerosis (dated by TCRdb to the late 2010s). The receptor library was made with the immunoSEQ multiplex PCR assay. TCRdb obtained this table from immuneACCESS and retained in-frame rearrangements with V and J assigned. These tables miss some clones; where compared with another copy, unresolved V genes account for less than half of the shortfall, and the remainder is unexplained. This sample has 40,000 to 60,000 clones in its table, and 90% of those were observed once. 1.4% to 1.5% of the sample belongs to the ten largest clones. The specimen comprised peripheral blood, sampled in the first trimester of pregnancy. The receptors originated from a female donor in good health, enrolled as a control in a pregnancy study.

This chain links TRBV5-1 with TRBJ2-5, with D perhaps matching TRBD1 (6 bases). V shed 4 bases and J shed 3 bases, with 13 bases lying between them. CDR1 is SGHRS and CDR2 is YFSETQ in the germline V gene. The CDR3 is 14 amino acids. The CDR3 coding sequence is TGCGCCAGCAGCCAAGGACAGAACAAAGAGACCCAGTACTTC. This translates into CASSQGQNKETQYF.

The chain has TRBV20-1 and TRBJ2-1; no reliable D call. Germline-derived CDR1 and CDR2 are DFQATT and SNEGSKA (reference sequence). Trimming shortened V by 6 bases and J by 7 bases, and 10 bases separated the two germline ends. This CDR3 comprises 11 residues. The CDR3 protein is CSASLRNEQFF. The CDR3 DNA is TGCAGTGCCTCTTTGAGGAATGAGCAGTTCTTC.

The chain employs TRBV4-3 and TRBJ2-4, with D perhaps TRBD1 (6 bases). V was pared by 0 bases and J by 9 bases, with 15 bases between. This CDR3 contains 15 residues. Germline V gene lookup returns CDR1 LGHNA and CDR2 YSLEER. The CDR3 DNA sequence: TGCGCCAGCAGCCAAGAGGGGGCAGGTGGAGGCATTCAGTACTTC. This sequence encodes CASSQEGAGGGIQYF.

This clone has only one observation. The V gene is TRBV30, the J gene TRBJ1-2; no clear D gene. The germline V and J ends were trimmed by 0 bases and 4 bases, with 6 bases remaining between them. The germline gives CDR1 GTSNPN, CDR2 SVGIG (reference sequence). The CDR3 runs 12 residues. This chain's CDR3 is CAWSVGVYGYTF. In DNA form, the CDR3 reads TGTGCCTGGAGTGTAGGAGTCTATGGCTACACCTTC.

The V call is TRBV18, the J call TRBJ1-2; the match to TRBD1 covers 7 bases. The J segment lost 2 bases and the V segment lost 3 bases, leaving 6 bases of the junction unmatched. This CDR3 is built from 15 residues. Per the germline V gene, CDR1 is KGHSH and CDR2 is LQKENI. DNA for the CDR3: TGTGCCAGCTCACCTGGAATGGGACAGAACTATGGCTACACCTTC. Protein product: CASSPGMGQNYGYTF. Full variable domain (outside the CDR3, taken from reference TRBV18 and TRBJ1-2): NAGVMQNPRHLVRRRGQEARLRCSPMKGHSHVYWYRQLPEEGLKFMVYLQKENIIDESGMPKERFSAEFPKEGPSILRIQQVVRGDSAAYFCASSPGMGQNYGYTFGSGTRLTVV.

CDR3 sequence: CASSQERAGLAGRSDTQYF. CDR3 DNA: TGCGCCAGCAGCCAAGAAAGAGCGGGACTAGCGGGGCGTTCAGATACGCAGTATTTT. This rearrangement joins TRBV4-3 to TRBJ2-3, with 13 bases that match TRBD2. The germline V gene encodes CDR1 LGHNA and CDR2 YSLEER. Trimming removed 0 bases from V and 4 bases from J; junction bases left unmatched: 10. This CDR3 comprises 19 residues.

V is TRBV11-2 and J is TRBJ2-5; 9 bases match TRBD2. V lost 1 base and J lost 5; bases outside the gene matches: 8. Germline CDR1 and CDR2: SGHAT and FQNNGV. The CDR3 spans 16 residues. Here the CDR3 DNA reads TGTGCCAGCAGCTTAGTGGGCGGGGGGGCCATGGAGACCCAGTACTTC. Translating it yields CASSLVGGGAMETQYF.

This chain joins TRBV11-2 and TRBJ2-7; TRBD1 matches 7 bases. V shed 0 bases and J 5 bases; nucleotides not matched to a gene: 7. Germline V lookup: CDR1 SGHAT, CDR2 FQNNGV. This CDR3 is 15 amino acids long. The CDR3 sequence is CASSLEYRGKNEQYF. As DNA, the CDR3 is TGTGCCAGCAGCTTAGAATACAGGGGAAAGAACGAGCAGTACTTC.

This clone appeared once. The chain uses TRBV14 and TRBJ2-7; 7 nucleotides align to TRBD2. Germline lookup yields CDR1 SGHDN and CDR2 FVKESK. V gave up 4 bases and J gave up 1 base; unmatched junction bases: 7. This CDR3 has 15 amino acids. The CDR3 DNA sequence: TGTGCCAGCAGCCTACGGGGGGAGGGGTCCTACGAGCAGTACTTC. As protein: CASSLRGEGSYEQYF.

V is TRBV6-5 and J is TRBJ2-7; D possibly corresponds to TRBD2 (6 bases). CDR1 and CDR2 from the germline V gene are MNHEY and SVGAGI. CDR3 length: 14 residues. Trimming pared 5 bases from V and 2 bases from J, leaving 13 bases between. CDR3 loop: CASSRPGGAYEQYF. The CDR3, as DNA: TGTGCCAGCAGTCGCCCCGGGGGAGCCTACGAGCAGTACTTC.

The genes are TRBV18 and TRBJ1-1, with a weak D call TRBD1 (6 bases). The CDR3 totals 15 residues. V lost 0 bases and J lost 4, with 12 bases in between. Looked up from germline, CDR1 is KGHSH and CDR2 is LQKENI. Here the CDR3 DNA reads TGTGCCAGCTCACCACCGTTATCAGGGGCCACTGAAGCTTTCTTT. It encodes CASSPPLSGATEAFF.

The gene calls are TRBV18 and TRBJ1-1; 10 nucleotides match TRBD1. The V and J ends lost 4 bases and 4 bases, in that order; junction bases with no gene match: 9. The CDR3 is made up of 16 amino acids. Germline V gene data show CDR1 as KGHSH and CDR2 as LQKENI. The DNA for the CDR3 is TGTGCCAGCTCACGAGCGACAGGGGGCCCTTCCACTGAAGCTTTCTTT. Translated, it gives CASSRATGGPSTEAFF.

The gene calls are TRBV27 and TRBJ2-1, with 8 bases fitting TRBD1. The CDR3 has 16 residues. The ends lost 5 bases at V and 4 bases at J; junction bases unmatched: 10. Germline V gene sequence: CDR1 MNHEY, CDR2 SMNVEV (reference sequence). The CDR3, as DNA: TGTGCCAGCAGTCCCCAGGGGGCCGGAGATTACAATGAGCAGTTCTTC. It is translated as CASSPQGAGDYNEQFF.

The chain joins TRBV4-2 to TRBJ2-2; D ambiguous. V was trimmed by 0 bases and J by 4 bases, leaving 6 bases between them. CDR1 and CDR2 (germline): LGHNA, YNFKEQ. The CDR3 totals 14 residues. The CDR3 loop reads CASSQDTGTGELFF. The DNA of the CDR3 is TGTGCCAGCAGCCAAGATACCGGCACCGGGGAGCTGTTTTTT.

The V call is TRBV11-2, the J call TRBJ2-3; 15 bases are shared with TRBD2. Germline CDR1 reads SGHAT; CDR2 reads FQNNGV. After removal of 4 bases from V and 3 bases from J, the junction contained 8 bases not matched to a gene. CDR3 size: 18 residues. The CDR3 DNA reads TGTGCCAGCAGCTCAAAGGGGGGACTAGCGGGAGGTACAGATACGCAGTATTTT. Its protein is CASSSKGGLAGGTDTQYF.

The chain carries TRBV5-6 and TRBJ2-3; 11 positions match TRBD2. V lost 0 bases and J lost 2; bases outside the gene matches: 5. This CDR3 contains 17 residues. Looked up from germline, CDR1 is SGHDT and CDR2 is YYEEEE. CDR3 DNA sequence: TGTGCCAGCAGCTTGGTGGCTAGCGGGGGGTCCACAGATACGCAGTATTTT. Its translation is CASSLVASGGSTDTQYF.

The genes are TRBV5-4 and TRBJ1-2, with a possible D match to TRBD1 (5 bases). Trimming took off 1 base at V and 0 bases at J, with 7 bases between the two ends. The CDR3 length is 14 residues. The germline CDR1 and CDR2 sequences are SGHNT and YYREEE (reference sequence). Here the CDR3 DNA reads TGTGCCAGCAGCTTGAAGACAGCTAACTATGGCTACACCTTC. Translated: CASSLKTANYGYTF.